This T cell receptor (beta chain) is from a study of CD8+ T cells in alopecia areata. Treatment given: oral pan-JAK inhibitor, 5-10 mg twice daily. Once RNA had been extracted, it was reverse transcribed into cDNA to act as the sequencing template. TCRdb keeps only in-frame clones here, not all; method: immunoSEQ multiplex PCR. The repertoire includes more than 150,000 clones, about 51% of them detected once, and around a tenth sits in the top ten. This CDR3 comprises 17 residues. Looked up from germline, CDR1 is SEHNR and CDR2 is FQNEAQ (reference sequence). The V and J ends lost 4 bases and 0 bases respectively, with 19 bases between them.

The chain joins TRBV7-9 to TRBJ2-7, with D hard to call. Material: CD8+ T cells sorted from blood, obtained at week 52, from a patient treated with tofacitinib. This receptor was obtained from a human donor with alopecia areata. The DNA of the CDR3 is TGTGCCAGCAGCTCGATATTGTCAGGTAAAACCTCCTACGAGCAGTACTTC. Protein product: CASSSILSGKTSYEQYF.